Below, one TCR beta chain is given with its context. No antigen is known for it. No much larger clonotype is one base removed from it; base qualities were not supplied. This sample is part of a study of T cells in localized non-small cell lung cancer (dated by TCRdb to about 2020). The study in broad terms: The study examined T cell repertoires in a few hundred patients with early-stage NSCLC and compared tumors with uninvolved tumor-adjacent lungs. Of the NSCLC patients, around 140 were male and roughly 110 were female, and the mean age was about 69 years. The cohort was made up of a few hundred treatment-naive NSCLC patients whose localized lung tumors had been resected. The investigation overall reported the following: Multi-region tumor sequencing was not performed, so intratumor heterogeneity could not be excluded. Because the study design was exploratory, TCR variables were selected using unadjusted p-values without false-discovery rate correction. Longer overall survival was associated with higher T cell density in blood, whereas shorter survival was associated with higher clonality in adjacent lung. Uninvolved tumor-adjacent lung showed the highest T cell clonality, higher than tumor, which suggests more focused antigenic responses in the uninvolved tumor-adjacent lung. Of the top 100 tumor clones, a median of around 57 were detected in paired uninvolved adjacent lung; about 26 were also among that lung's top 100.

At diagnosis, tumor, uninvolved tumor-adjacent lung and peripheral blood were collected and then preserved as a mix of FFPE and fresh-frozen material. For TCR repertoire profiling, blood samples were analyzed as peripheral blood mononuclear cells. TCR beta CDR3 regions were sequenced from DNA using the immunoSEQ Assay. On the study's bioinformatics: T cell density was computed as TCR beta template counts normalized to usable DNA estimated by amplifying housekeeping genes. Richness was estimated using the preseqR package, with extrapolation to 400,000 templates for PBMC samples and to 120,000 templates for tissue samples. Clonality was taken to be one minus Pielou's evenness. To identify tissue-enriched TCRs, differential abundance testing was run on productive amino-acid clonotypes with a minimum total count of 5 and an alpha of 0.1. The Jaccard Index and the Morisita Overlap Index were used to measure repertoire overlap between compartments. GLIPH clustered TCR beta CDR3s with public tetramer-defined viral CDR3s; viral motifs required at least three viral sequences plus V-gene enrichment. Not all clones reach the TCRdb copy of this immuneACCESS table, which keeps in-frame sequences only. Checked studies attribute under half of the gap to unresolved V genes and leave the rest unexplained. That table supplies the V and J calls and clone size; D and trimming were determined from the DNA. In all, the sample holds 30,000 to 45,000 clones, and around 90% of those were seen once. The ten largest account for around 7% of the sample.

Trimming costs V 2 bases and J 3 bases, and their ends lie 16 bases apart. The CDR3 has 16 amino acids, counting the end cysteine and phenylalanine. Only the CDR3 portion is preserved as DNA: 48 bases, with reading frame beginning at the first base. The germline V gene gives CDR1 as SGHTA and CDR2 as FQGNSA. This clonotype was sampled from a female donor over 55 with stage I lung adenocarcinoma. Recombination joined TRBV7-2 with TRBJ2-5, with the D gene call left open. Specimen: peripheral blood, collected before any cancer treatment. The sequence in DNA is TGTGCCAGCAGCTTAAACGGTGTCCGCGGAAAAGAGACCCAGTACTTC. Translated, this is CASSLNGVRGKETQYF.